By frequency in the sample, the clone carrying this TCR beta chain is medium-sized. The antigen remains unidentified. cDNA was made from approximately 500 ng RNA using alpha and beta constant primers. Alpha and beta chain libraries were made separately by chain-specific third strand synthesis with multiplexing indices. TCRdb reprocessed the 5' RACE reads with MiXCR, giving one entry per CDR3 protein. The sample shows about 10,000 distinct CDR3 sequences, around 5.9% of them seen only once. Antiretroviral therapy had run roughly three months, about 14 weeks, before follow-up blood collection. All unsorted peripheral T cells were captured because whole blood was used without fractionation. The data are from a study of HIV-infected patients and healthy controls. Study conclusions and caveats: Eight alpha and eight beta V genes differed significantly in mean usage between HIV-infected patients and controls. Untreated HIV+ repertoires had roughly threefold fewer distinct CDR3s and lower Shannon diversity than healthy controls.

Germline V CDR1 and CDR2: SGHDT, YYEEEE. The CDR3 loop spans 15 amino acids. The V gene lost 3 bases and the J gene lost 8 bases, with 18 bases spanning the gap. The material sequenced was blood, taken during antiretroviral therapy. This TCR was recovered from an adult with HIV infection. The donor label of this sample is uncertain. This rearrangement joins TRBV5-6 to TRBJ2-1; tentatively, D is TRBD2 (6 bases). CDR3 loop: CASSWMGGGADEQFF. CDR3 DNA sequence: TGTGCCAGCAGCTGGATGGGAGGAGGGGCCGATGAGCAGTTCTTC.